This T cell receptor (beta chain) was recorded in a study of human T cells and chemical hapten exposure. Study-level background: Diphenylcyclopropenone was administered weekly to the scalp of patients throughout the approximately 25-week study. General observations from the study: After DPC sensitization, TCRs above 1 in 1000 frequency showed no change.

Stated time point: patch test 3, about 24 weeks after DPC sensitization. Treatment specified: therapeutic diphenylcyclopropenone sensitization with weekly scalp DPC. This clonotype was counted a few times. As yet, its antigen is unknown. Trimming took 5 bases from V and 4 from J; bases not matched to a gene: 7. CDR1 SEHNR and CDR2 FQNEAQ come from the germline V gene (reference sequence). The CDR3 totals 15 residues. Unique molecular identifiers were linked by the library to individual cDNA molecules. One entry per CDR3 protein, called by TCRdb with MiXCR from the RACE reads. The sample carries roughly 100,000 distinct CDR3 sequences, roughly a third recorded once.

The chain joins TRBV7-9 to TRBJ2-3, with 9 positions matching TRBD2. This sample comprised whole blood, obtained in connection with sensitization to the hapten diphenylcyclopropenone (DPC). The receptor comes from a man aged 35 to 55 with alopecia areata. Some clones in this sample may be carry-over from other donors' samples. The CDR3 loop reads CASSPLAGAADTQYF. Written as DNA, the CDR3 is TGTGCCAGCAGCCCGTTAGCGGGAGCCGCAGATACGCAGTATTTT.